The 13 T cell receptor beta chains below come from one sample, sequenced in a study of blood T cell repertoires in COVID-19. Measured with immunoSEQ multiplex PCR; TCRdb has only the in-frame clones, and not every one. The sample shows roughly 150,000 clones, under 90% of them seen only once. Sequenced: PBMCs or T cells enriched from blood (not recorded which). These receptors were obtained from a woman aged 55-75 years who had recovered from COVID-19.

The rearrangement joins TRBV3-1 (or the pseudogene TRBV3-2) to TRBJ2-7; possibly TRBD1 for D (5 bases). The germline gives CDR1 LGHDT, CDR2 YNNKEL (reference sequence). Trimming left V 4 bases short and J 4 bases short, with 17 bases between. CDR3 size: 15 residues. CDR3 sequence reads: CASSRSGRVEYEQYF. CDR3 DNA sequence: TGTGCCAGCAGCCGATCTGGCAGGGTAGAGTACGAGCAGTACTTC.

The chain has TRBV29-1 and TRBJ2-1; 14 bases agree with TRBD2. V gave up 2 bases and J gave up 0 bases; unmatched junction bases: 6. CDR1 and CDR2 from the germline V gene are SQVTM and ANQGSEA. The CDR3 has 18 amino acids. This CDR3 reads CSVERGLAGDGSYNEQFF. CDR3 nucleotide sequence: TGCAGCGTTGAAAGGGGACTAGCGGGGGACGGCTCCTACAATGAGCAGTTCTTC.

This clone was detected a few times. This CDR3 is CASSEGQNYGYTF. The CDR3 bases are TGTGCCAGCAGCGAGGGACAGAACTATGGCTACACCTTC. V and J are TRBV5-6 and TRBJ1-2, with 7 bases fitting TRBD1. The trim removed 4 bases at V and 2 bases at J, leaving 2 bases unmatched. CDR3 length: 13 amino acids. Germline CDR1 reads SGHDT; CDR2 reads YYEEEE.

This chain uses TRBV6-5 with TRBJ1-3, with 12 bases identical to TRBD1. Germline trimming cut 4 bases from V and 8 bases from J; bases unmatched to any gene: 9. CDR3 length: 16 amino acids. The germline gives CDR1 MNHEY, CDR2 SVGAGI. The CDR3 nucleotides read TGTGCCAGCAGTTCCTTCCCGGGACAGGGGGCTCACACCATATATTTT. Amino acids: CASSSFPGQGAHTIYF.

CDR3 nucleotides: TGTGCCTGTCAAGGGGGAGCGAGCGAGCAGTACTTC. Translated, it gives CACQGGASEQYF. This chain uses TRBV30 with TRBJ2-7; a weak D match, TRBD1 (6 bases). Germline CDR1 and CDR2: GTSNPN and SVGIG (reference sequence). The CDR3 covers 12 residues. Trimming stripped 6 bases from V and 6 bases from J, with 15 bases between.

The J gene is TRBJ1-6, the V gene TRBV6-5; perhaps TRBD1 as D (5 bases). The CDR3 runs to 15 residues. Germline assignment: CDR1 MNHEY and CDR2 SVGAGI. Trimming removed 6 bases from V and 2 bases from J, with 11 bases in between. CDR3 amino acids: CASSDRGPYNSPLHF. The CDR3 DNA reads TGTGCCAGCAGCGACAGAGGACCCTATAATTCACCCCTCCACTTT.

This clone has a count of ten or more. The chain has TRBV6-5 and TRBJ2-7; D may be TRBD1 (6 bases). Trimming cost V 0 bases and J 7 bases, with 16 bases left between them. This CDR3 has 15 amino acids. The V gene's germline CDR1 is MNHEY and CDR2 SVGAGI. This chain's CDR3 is CASSYSRDTGLEQYF. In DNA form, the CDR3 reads TGTGCCAGCAGTTACTCGAGGGACACGGGATTGGAGCAGTACTTC.

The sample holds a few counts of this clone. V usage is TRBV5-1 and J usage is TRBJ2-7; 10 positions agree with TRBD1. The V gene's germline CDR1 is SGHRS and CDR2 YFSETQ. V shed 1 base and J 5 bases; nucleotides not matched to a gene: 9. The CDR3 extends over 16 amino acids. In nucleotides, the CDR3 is TGCGCCAGCAGCTTGCTTCCGGGGACAGGGGTCAACGAGCAGTACTTC. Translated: CASSLLPGTGVNEQYF.

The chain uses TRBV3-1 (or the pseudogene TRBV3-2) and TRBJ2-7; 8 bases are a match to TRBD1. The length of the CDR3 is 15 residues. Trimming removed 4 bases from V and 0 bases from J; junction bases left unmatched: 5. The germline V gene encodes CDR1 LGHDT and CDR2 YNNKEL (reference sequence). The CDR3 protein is CASSPGQGSSYEQYF. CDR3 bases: TGTGCCAGCAGCCCCGGACAGGGAAGCTCCTACGAGCAGTACTTC.

The CDR3 nucleotides are TGTGCCAGCAGCTTCGGAGGGGATGAAAAACTGTTTTTT. This gives the protein CASSFGGDEKLFF. The chain recombines TRBV5-5 with TRBJ1-4, with D possibly being TRBD1 (5 bases). CDR1 and CDR2 from the germline V gene are SGHKS and YYEKEE (reference sequence). The CDR3 extends over 13 amino acids. V was shortened by 2 bases and J by 6 bases, with 8 bases between the two germline ends.

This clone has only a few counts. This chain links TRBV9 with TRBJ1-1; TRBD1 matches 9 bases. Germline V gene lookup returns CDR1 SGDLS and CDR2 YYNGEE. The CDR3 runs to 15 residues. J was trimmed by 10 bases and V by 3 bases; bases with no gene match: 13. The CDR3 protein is CASSETQTGGRGAFF. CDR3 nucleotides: TGTGCCAGCAGCGAGACTCAAACAGGGGGCCGAGGAGCTTTCTTT.

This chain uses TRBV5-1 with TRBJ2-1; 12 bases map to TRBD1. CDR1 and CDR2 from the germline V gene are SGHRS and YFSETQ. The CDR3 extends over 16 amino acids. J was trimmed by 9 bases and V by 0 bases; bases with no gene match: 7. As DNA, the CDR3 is TGCGCCAGCAGCTTGGCCGGCGGGACAGGGGGCTTTGAGCAGTTCTTC. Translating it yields CASSLAGGTGGFEQFF. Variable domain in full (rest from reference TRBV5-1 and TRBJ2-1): KAGVTQTPRYLIKTRGQQVTLSCSPISGHRSVSWYQQTPGQGLQFLFEYFSETQRNKGNFPGRFSGRQFSNSRSEMNVSTLELGDSALYLCASSLAGGTGGFEQFFGPGTRLTVL.

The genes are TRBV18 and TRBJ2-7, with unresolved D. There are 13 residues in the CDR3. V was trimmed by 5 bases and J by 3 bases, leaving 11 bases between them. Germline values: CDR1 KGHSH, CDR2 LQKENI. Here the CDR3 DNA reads TGTGCCAGCTCAACAACGTTTAACTACGAGCAGTACTTC. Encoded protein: CASSTTFNYEQYF. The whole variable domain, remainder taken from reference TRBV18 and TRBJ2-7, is NAGVMQNPRHLVRRRGQEARLRCSPMKGHSHVYWYRQLPEEGLKFMVYLQKENIIDESGMPKERFSAEFPKEGPSILRIQQVVRGDSAAYFCASSTTFNYEQYFGPGTRLTVT.